This TCR beta chain was obtained from a study of chemoradiotherapy in HPV16-positive cancers. Germline loops: CDR1 SEHNR, CDR2 FQNEAQ (reference sequence). The CDR3 runs to 16 residues. The V segment lost 5 bases and the J segment 3 bases; nucleotides outside the gene matches: 4. This table comes from immunoSEQ multiplex PCR, and its TCRdb copy is limited to in-frame clones, with some not included. Among about 10,000 clones listed, over 60% were seen once. This clone is a singleton in its sample. This sample comprised tumor tissue, obtained from a patient who underwent chemoradiotherapy. The TCR sequence derives from a human donor with HPV-associated anogenital cancer. The gene calls are TRBV7-9 and TRBJ1-4, with 12 bases identical to TRBD1. Here the CDR3 DNA reads TGTGCCAGCAGCCCGGGACAGGGGGCTTCTAATGAAAAACTGTTTTTT. It encodes CASSPGQGASNEKLFF.